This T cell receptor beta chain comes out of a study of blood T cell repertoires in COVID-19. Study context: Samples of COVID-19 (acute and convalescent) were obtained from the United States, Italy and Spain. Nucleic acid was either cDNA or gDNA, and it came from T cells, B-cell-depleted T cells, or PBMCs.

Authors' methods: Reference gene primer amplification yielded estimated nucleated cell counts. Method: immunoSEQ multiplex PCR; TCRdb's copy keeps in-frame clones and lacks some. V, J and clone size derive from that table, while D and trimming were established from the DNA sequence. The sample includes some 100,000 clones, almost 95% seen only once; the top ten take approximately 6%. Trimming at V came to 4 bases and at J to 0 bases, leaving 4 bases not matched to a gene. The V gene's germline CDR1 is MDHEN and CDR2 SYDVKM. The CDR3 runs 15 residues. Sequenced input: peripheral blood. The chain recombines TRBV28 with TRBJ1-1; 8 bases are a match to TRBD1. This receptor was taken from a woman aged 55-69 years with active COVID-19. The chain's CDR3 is CASSSTQGVNTEAFF. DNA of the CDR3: TGTGCCAGCAGTTCCACACAGGGGGTGAACACTGAAGCTTTCTTT.